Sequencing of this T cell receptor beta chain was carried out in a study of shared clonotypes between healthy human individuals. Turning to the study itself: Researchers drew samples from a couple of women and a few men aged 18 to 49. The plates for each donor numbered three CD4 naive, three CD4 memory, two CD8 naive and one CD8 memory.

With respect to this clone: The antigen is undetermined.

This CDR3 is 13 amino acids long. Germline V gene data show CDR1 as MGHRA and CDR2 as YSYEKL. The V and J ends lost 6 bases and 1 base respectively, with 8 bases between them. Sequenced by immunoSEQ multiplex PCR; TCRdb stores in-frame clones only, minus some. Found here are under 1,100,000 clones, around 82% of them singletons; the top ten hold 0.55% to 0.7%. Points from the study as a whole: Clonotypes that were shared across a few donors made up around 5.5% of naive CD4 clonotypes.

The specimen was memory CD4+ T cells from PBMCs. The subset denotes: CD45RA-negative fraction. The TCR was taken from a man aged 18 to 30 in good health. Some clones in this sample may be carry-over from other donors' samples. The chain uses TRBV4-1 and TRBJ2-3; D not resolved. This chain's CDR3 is CASRFAGTDTQYF. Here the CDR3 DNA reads TGCGCCAGCAGATTCGCGGGCACAGATACGCAGTATTTT.